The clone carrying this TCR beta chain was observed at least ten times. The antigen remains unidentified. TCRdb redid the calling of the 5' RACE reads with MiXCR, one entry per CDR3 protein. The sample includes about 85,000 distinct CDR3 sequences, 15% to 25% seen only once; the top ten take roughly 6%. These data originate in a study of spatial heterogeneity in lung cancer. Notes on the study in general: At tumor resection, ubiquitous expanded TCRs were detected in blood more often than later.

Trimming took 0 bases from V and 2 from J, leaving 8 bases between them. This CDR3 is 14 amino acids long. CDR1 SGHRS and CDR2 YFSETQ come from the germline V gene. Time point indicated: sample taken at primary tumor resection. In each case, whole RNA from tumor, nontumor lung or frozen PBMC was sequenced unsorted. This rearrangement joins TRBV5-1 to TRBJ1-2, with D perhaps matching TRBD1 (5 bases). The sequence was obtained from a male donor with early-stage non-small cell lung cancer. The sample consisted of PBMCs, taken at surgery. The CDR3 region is CASSLGSGNYGYTF. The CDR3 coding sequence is TGCGCCAGCAGCTTGGGGTCAGGGAACTATGGCTACACCTTC.